This TCR beta chain was found in a study of tumor-infiltrating lymphocytes in primary liver carcinoma. Study in general: Measuring about 4.2 to 11 cm across, the tumors were staged as T1-T3 N0M0.

Co-extraction yielded RNA and DNA from about 20-30 mg of unsorted bulk tissue. This clonotype appeared a single time. As yet, its antigen is unknown. Being one base from a much bigger clone, this may be a read error. This CDR3 region has 14 residues. V shed 6 bases and J shed 0 bases, with 12 bases lying between them. CDR1 is SGHRS, CDR2 YFSETQ, per germline. Total RNA (approximately 450 ng) served as template for TCR beta cDNA synthesis primed by a constant-region primer. Libraries for TCR beta were built through three nested multiplex PCR rounds, which together made up a slightly modified ARM-PCR procedure. TRBV1-TRBV30 forward primers paired with a C-beta reverse primer drove the first two PCR rounds, approximately 11 cycles each. TCRdb reprocessed the multiplex PCR reads via MiXCR and lists one record per CDR3 protein. Of 50,000 to 70,000 distinct CDR3 sequences listed, about two thirds are singletons.

Findings of the study overall: Tumor-adjacent and tumor-blood pairs displayed less overlap than did pairs of tumor regions. A significantly higher top-250-clone fraction was found in tumors than in blood (p = 0.039).

The chain combines TRBV5-1 with TRBJ1-2, with D unresolved. The clonotype was recovered from a man aged 35 to 55 with primary liver carcinoma and hepatitis B virus infection. Sequenced: liver tumor tissue from sampling region 2. Specified subset: tumor region T2, inferior pole. CDR3 loop: CASNIHGPNYGYTF. CDR3 in DNA: TGCGCCAGCAATATACACGGACCTAACTATGGCTACACCTTC.